This T cell receptor beta chain is drawn from a study of control samples from healthy donors and cancer patients. The CDR3 has 15 amino acids. Germline V gene sequence: CDR1 SGDLS, CDR2 YYNGEE. V lost 0 bases and J lost 5, with 12 bases in between. This clone was observed once. The method was immunoSEQ multiplex PCR; TCRdb's version includes in-frame clones alone and lacks a portion of them. The sample contains some 410,000 clones, approximately 92% of which appear only once. This clonotype was obtained from a man aged 40-50 years with head and neck cancer. What was sequenced was PBMCs. This chain joins TRBV9 and TRBJ2-4; possible D gene TRBD2, 7 bases. CDR3 in DNA: TGTGCCAGCAGCGTAGGGTCCGGGGGGCAAAACATTCAGTACTTC. Its translation is CASSVGSGGQNIQYF.